The present T cell receptor (beta chain) was sequenced within a study of identical twins. TCRdb reprocessed the 5' RACE reads with MiXCR, giving one entry per CDR3 protein. The sample shows about 280,000 distinct CDR3 sequences, roughly 8.6% of them seen only once. Trimming took off 7 bases at V and 0 bases at J, with 9 bases between the two ends. The CDR3 has 13 residues. In germline, CDR1 is SGHDT, CDR2 YYEEEE. These records were also assigned to another study, of yellow fever vaccine responses in identical twins.

The rearrangement uses TRBV5-6 and TRBJ2-3, with D hard to call. This clonotype was obtained from a woman aged 18-30 years in good health. Sequenced: memory (CD45RO+) T cells sorted from blood. The CDR3 DNA is TGTGCCAGCCTTGGGTCTAGCACAGATACGCAGTATTTT. Translation gives CASLGSSTDTQYF.